The rows below give T cell receptor beta chains drawn from one sample of a study of blood T cell repertoires in COVID-19. Sequencing used immunoSEQ multiplex PCR; TCRdb keeps in-frame clones, though not all of them. This table holds fewer than 250,000 clones, roughly 85% found once. The sequenced sample consisted of PBMCs or T cells enriched from blood (not recorded which). These receptors all come from a woman between 40 and 55 years old who had been exposed to COVID-19. CDR3s include the opening cysteine and the closing phenylalanine or tryptophan. D genes are given only for firm matches. Clone size appears in some rows only: once, few, many, or a class for an expanded clone.

CDR3nt: TGTGCCAGCAGCTTACAGGGTGGGTACTACGAGCAGTACTTC
CDR3aa: CASSLQGGYYEQYF
abundance: -
v_gene: TRBV7-3
j_gene: TRBJ2-7
d_gene: -

CDR3nt: TGTGCCAGCAGTTACTCGAGAAGGGAGTATGGCTACACCTTC
CDR3aa: CASSYSRREYGYTF
abundance: -
v_gene: TRBV6-2/TRBV6-3
j_gene: TRBJ1-2
d_gene: -

CDR3nt: TGTGCCAGCAGGGGTAGCGGGGGTTCAGATACGCAGTATTTT
CDR3aa: CASRGSGGSDTQYF
abundance: -
v_gene: TRBV2
j_gene: TRBJ2-3
d_gene: TRBD2

CDR3nt: TGTGCTACGAGGGACGGGACAGAGTCCTACGAGCAGTACTTC
CDR3aa: CATRDGTESYEQYF
abundance: -
v_gene: TRBV15
j_gene: TRBJ2-7
d_gene: TRBD1

CDR3nt: TGTGCCAGCAGCCCACAGGGCAATCAGCCCCAGCATTTT
CDR3aa: CASSPQGNQPQHF
abundance: few
v_gene: TRBV13
j_gene: TRBJ1-5
d_gene: -

CDR3nt: TGCGCCAGCAGCCCCGGACAGACGAACACTGAAGCTTTCTTT
CDR3aa: CASSPGQTNTEAFF
abundance: -
v_gene: TRBV4-1
j_gene: TRBJ1-1
d_gene: -

CDR3nt: TGTGCCAGCAGCTTAGGACAACGACAGGGCAGGGGACAAGAGACCCAGTACTTC
CDR3aa: CASSLGQRQGRGQETQYF
abundance: -
v_gene: TRBV11-3
j_gene: TRBJ2-5
d_gene: TRBD1

CDR3nt: TGTGCCAGCTCACCCCAGGGCCTTGAAGCTTTCTTT
CDR3aa: CASSPQGLEAFF
abundance: -
v_gene: TRBV18
j_gene: TRBJ1-1
d_gene: -

CDR3nt: TGTGCCAGCAGCTTGGACAGGGGGATAATCTACGAGCAGTACTTC
CDR3aa: CASSLDRGIIYEQYF
abundance: -
v_gene: TRBV7-2
j_gene: TRBJ2-7
d_gene: TRBD1

CDR3nt: TGCGCCAGCAGCCCGCGTCTAGCGGGGGGCAACTACAATGAGCAGTTCTTC
CDR3aa: CASSPRLAGGNYNEQFF
abundance: -
v_gene: TRBV5-1
j_gene: TRBJ2-1
d_gene: TRBD2

CDR3nt: TGTGCCAGCAGTTCGGGGACACCCCCCTACGAGCAGTACTTC
CDR3aa: CASSSGTPPYEQYF
abundance: -
v_gene: TRBV28
j_gene: TRBJ2-7
d_gene: -

CDR3nt: TGTGCCAGCAGCCACGACAATTACAATGAGCAGTTCTTC
CDR3aa: CASSHDNYNEQFF
abundance: -
v_gene: TRBV4-2
j_gene: TRBJ2-1
d_gene: -

CDR3nt: TGTGCCAGCAGAAACAAACAGGGCTACGAGCAGTACTTC
CDR3aa: CASRNKQGYEQYF
abundance: -
v_gene: TRBV11-1
j_gene: TRBJ2-7
d_gene: -

CDR3nt: TGTGCCAGCTCACCAAGGATTCCGGGGACAGGGAAGACAGATACGCAGTATTTT
CDR3aa: CASSPRIPGTGKTDTQYF
abundance: once
v_gene: TRBV18
j_gene: TRBJ2-3
d_gene: TRBD1

CDR3nt: TGTGCCAGCAGCTTAGCGGTTAGCTCGAAGAATGAGCAGTTCTTC
CDR3aa: CASSLAVSSKNEQFF
abundance: -
v_gene: TRBV7-9
j_gene: TRBJ2-1
d_gene: -

CDR3nt: TGTGCCAGCTCACGGGACAGAGATAACTATGGCTACACCTTC
CDR3aa: CASSRDRDNYGYTF
abundance: -
v_gene: TRBV18
j_gene: TRBJ1-2
d_gene: TRBD1

CDR3nt: TGTGCCAGCAGCTTAGGGGGCTCCGAAAACATTCAGTACTTC
CDR3aa: CASSLGGSENIQYF
abundance: -
v_gene: TRBV7-8
j_gene: TRBJ2-4
d_gene: -

CDR3nt: TGTGCCAGCAGCGCGACAGGGTCTGGAAACACCATATATTTT
CDR3aa: CASSATGSGNTIYF
abundance: few
v_gene: TRBV11-1
j_gene: TRBJ1-3
d_gene: TRBD1

CDR3nt: TGTGCCAGCAGTTCCGACCCCCGGGACATTCCCTACGAGCAGTACTTC
CDR3aa: CASSSDPRDIPYEQYF
abundance: once
v_gene: TRBV6-2/TRBV6-3
j_gene: TRBJ2-7
d_gene: -

CDR3nt: TGTGCCAGCAGCCAAGTACGCGGGGGCACAGATACGCAGTATTTT
CDR3aa: CASSQVRGGTDTQYF
abundance: -
v_gene: TRBV4-2
j_gene: TRBJ2-3
d_gene: -

CDR3nt: TGTGCCAGCAGCGGACAGGTCTTCTCCTACGAGCAGTACTTC
CDR3aa: CASSGQVFSYEQYF
abundance: -
v_gene: TRBV6-5
j_gene: TRBJ2-7
d_gene: TRBD1

CDR3nt: TGTGCCAGCGGGGGACTAGCGGCCCCTACGCAGTATTTT
CDR3aa: CASGGLAAPTQYF
abundance: -
v_gene: TRBV3-1/TRBV3-2
j_gene: TRBJ2-3
d_gene: TRBD2

CDR3nt: TGTGCCAGTAGTTCACAGAATTCACCCCTCCACTTT
CDR3aa: CASSSQNSPLHF
abundance: -
v_gene: TRBV19
j_gene: TRBJ1-6
d_gene: -

CDR3nt: TGTGCCAGCAGCGTAATCCCATACAATGAGCAGTTCTTC
CDR3aa: CASSVIPYNEQFF
abundance: -
v_gene: TRBV9
j_gene: TRBJ2-1
d_gene: -

CDR3nt: TGTGCCAGCAGTTTAAAGGCAGGGGGCAGTTTTGTCTATGGCTACACCTTC
CDR3aa: CASSLKAGGSFVYGYTF
abundance: -
v_gene: TRBV27
j_gene: TRBJ1-2
d_gene: TRBD1

CDR3nt: TGTGCCAGCAGCCAAGAGGTCAGTGTGAACACTGAAGCTTTCTTT
CDR3aa: CASSQEVSVNTEAFF
abundance: -
v_gene: TRBV4-2
j_gene: TRBJ1-1
d_gene: -

CDR3nt: TGTGCCACTAATCCCGGGGGAACCGAAGCTTTCTTT
CDR3aa: CATNPGGTEAFF
abundance: -
v_gene: TRBV19
j_gene: TRBJ1-1
d_gene: -

CDR3nt: TGTGCCAGCAGCTACGGGATAAATAATTCACCCCTCCACTTT
CDR3aa: CASSYGINNSPLHF
abundance: -
v_gene: TRBV9
j_gene: TRBJ1-6
d_gene: -

CDR3nt: TGTGCCAGCAGAAACGGAGCTTCCAATTCACCCCTCCACTTT
CDR3aa: CASRNGASNSPLHF
abundance: -
v_gene: TRBV3-1/TRBV3-2
j_gene: TRBJ1-6
d_gene: -

CDR3nt: TGTGCCAGCAGCCCAAGGGGCTCAGGAAACACCATATATTTT
CDR3aa: CASSPRGSGNTIYF
abundance: -
v_gene: TRBV5-6
j_gene: TRBJ1-3
d_gene: -

CDR3nt: TGTGCCAGCTCGGTTCCGCCATCCCCTAAAAAAACCGGGAGTCCTCAAACGGACGGGGAGCTGTTTTTT
CDR3aa: CASSVPPSPKKTGSPQTDGELFF
abundance: -
v_gene: TRBV21-1
j_gene: TRBJ2-2
d_gene: -

CDR3nt: TGTGCCAGCAGAAGGGGAGCGGGGGGCTATTACCAAGAGACCCAGTACTTC
CDR3aa: CASRRGAGGYYQETQYF
abundance: -
v_gene: TRBV2
j_gene: TRBJ2-5
d_gene: TRBD2

CDR3nt: TGTGCCATCAGTGATTTGCAGGGAAATGAAAAACTGTTTTTT
CDR3aa: CAISDLQGNEKLFF
abundance: -
v_gene: TRBV10-3
j_gene: TRBJ1-4
d_gene: -

CDR3nt: TGTGCCAGCAGCAGGGACAGGCCTATGAACACTGAAGCTTTCTTT
CDR3aa: CASSRDRPMNTEAFF
abundance: -
v_gene: TRBV6-5
j_gene: TRBJ1-1
d_gene: TRBD1

CDR3nt: TGTGCCAGCAGCCCCGCAGGGGTCATGAGCTACGAGCAGTACTTC
CDR3aa: CASSPAGVMSYEQYF
abundance: -
v_gene: TRBV6-2/TRBV6-3
j_gene: TRBJ2-7
d_gene: -

CDR3nt: TGTGCCAGCAGCCAAGAAGGGGGCGAGCAGTACTTC
CDR3aa: CASSQEGGEQYF
abundance: -
v_gene: TRBV3-1/TRBV3-2
j_gene: TRBJ2-7
d_gene: -

CDR3nt: TGTGCCAGCAGCCAAGTCTGGGGCAACTCCTACAATGAGCAGTTCTTC
CDR3aa: CASSQVWGNSYNEQFF
abundance: -
v_gene: TRBV3-1/TRBV3-2
j_gene: TRBJ2-1
d_gene: -